This T cell receptor (beta chain) was obtained from a study of cytotoxic CD8 clonotypes in ibrutinib-treated CLL. Germline CDR1 and CDR2: SQVTM and ANQGSEA. V lost 6 bases and J lost 6; bases outside the gene matches: 9. The CDR3 loop spans 13 amino acids. The planned depth of sequencing spanned 1 in 200,000 to 1 in 1 million T cells. Profiling relied on immunoSEQ multiplex PCR, and the TCRdb table lists in-frame clones only, not all of them. The sample yields roughly 76,000 clones, 80% seen once. The input for sequencing was PBMCs, taken at disease progression, from a patient treated with ibrutinib. The chain has TRBV29-1 and TRBJ1-2, with 8 bases that match TRBD1. This TCR was recovered from a human donor with chronic lymphocytic leukemia. The CDR3 is CSVPSAGGDGYTF. The CDR3 nucleotides are TGCAGCGTCCCGTCGGCAGGGGGCGATGGCTACACCTTC.